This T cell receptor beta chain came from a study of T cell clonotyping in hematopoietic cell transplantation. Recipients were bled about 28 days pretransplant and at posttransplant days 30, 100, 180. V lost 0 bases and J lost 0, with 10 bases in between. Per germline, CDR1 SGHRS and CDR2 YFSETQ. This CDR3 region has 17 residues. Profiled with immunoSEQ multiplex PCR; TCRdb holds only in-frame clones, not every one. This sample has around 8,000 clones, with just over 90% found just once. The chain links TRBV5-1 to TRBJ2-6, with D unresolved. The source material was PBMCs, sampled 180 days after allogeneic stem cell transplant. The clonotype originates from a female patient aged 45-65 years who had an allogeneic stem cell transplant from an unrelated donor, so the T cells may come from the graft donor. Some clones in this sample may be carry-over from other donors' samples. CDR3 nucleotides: TGCGCCAGCAGCTTGGGTTTCACACCCTCTGGGGCCAACGTCCTGACTTTC. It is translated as CASSLGFTPSGANVLTF. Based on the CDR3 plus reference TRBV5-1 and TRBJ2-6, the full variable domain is KAGVTQTPRYLIKTRGQQVTLSCSPISGHRSVSWYQQTPGQGLQFLFEYFSETQRNKGNFPGRFSGRQFSNSRSEMNVSTLELGDSALYLCASSLGFTPSGANVLTFGAGSRLTVL.